A single sample gave rise to the 5 T cell receptor beta chains below, sequenced in a study of T cells in Graves' hyperthyroidism and ophthalmopathy. The TCR beta CDR3 regions underwent amplification using RNA transcripts as the source. The TCR CDR3 was amplified in a first-round RT-PCR using the HTBI primer set. TCRdb analysed the multiplex PCR reads with MiXCR anew, one entry per CDR3 protein. Counted here are some 530,000 distinct CDR3 sequences, approximately 23% occurring once; the ten biggest clones make up around 50%. Sequencing input: blood. The receptors stem from an older woman with Graves' ophthalmopathy.

The chain has TRBV12-3 or TRBV12-4 and TRBJ2-5, with TRBD2 matching over 7 bases. V was clipped by 6 bases and J by 4 bases; unmatched bases: 14. This CDR3 is 16 amino acids long. The DNA of the CDR3 is TGTGCCAGCAGCCCTGGGACTACCATAAAGGGAGAGACCCAGTACTTC. It is translated as CASSPGTTIKGETQYF.

The rearrangement uses TRBV5-6 and TRBJ2-1, with 11 bases that match TRBD2. The CDR3 totals 16 residues. Per the germline V gene, CDR1 is SGHDT and CDR2 is YYEEEE. The V segment lost 1 base and the J segment 6 bases; nucleotides outside the gene matches: 6. CDR3 protein: CASSLLGLAAVNEQFF. The CDR3 DNA sequence: TGTGCCAGCAGCTTGCTGGGACTAGCGGCGGTCAATGAGCAGTTCTTC.

A few counts support this clonotype. V gene TRBV28 combines with J gene TRBJ1-2, with D possibly matching TRBD1 (5 bases). CDR1 and CDR2 from the germline V gene are MDHEN and SYDVKM. The V end was cut by 7 bases, the J end by 5 bases, with 11 bases between. This CDR3 comprises 12 residues. The chain's CDR3 is CASNMGGYGYTF. CDR3 nucleotide sequence: TGTGCCAGCAATATGGGGGGTTATGGCTACACCTTC.

This clonotype was detected many times. The rearrangement links TRBV7-2 to TRBJ2-4; D is undetermined. The CDR3 is 12 amino acids. Between the trimmed V and J ends, which lost 4 bases and 7 bases, there was a span of 8 bases. Per the germline V gene, CDR1 is SGHTA and CDR2 is FQGNSA. The CDR3 protein is CASSYDNNIQYF. In DNA, the CDR3 is TGTGCCAGCAGCTATGACAACAACATTCAGTACTTC.

As DNA, the CDR3 is TGCAGCGTCCTGACAGGTAGAGATCAGCCCCAGCATTTT. Its translation: CSVLTGRDQPQHF. This chain connects TRBV29-1 to TRBJ1-5; D might be TRBD1 (6 bases). Germline CDR1 SQVTM, CDR2 ANQGSEA. The CDR3 is 13 residues long. Trimming took off 6 bases at V and 5 bases at J, with 14 bases between the two ends.